This TCR beta chain is drawn from a study of T-cell reconstitution after alpha-beta-depleted transplantation in children. Study-level results: There were some patients whose high TCRbeta diversity at day 60 came from surviving recipient T cells and thymic progenitors. In patients about two months after transplant, alpha-beta T cells reportedly arose from several hundred expanded graft clones.

In the case of this clonotype: The target antigen is unknown.

The junction had 6 bases not matched to a gene; V was cut back by 8 bases and J by 6 bases. This CDR3 comprises 13 residues. Germline V gene lookup returns CDR1 SEHNR and CDR2 FQNEAQ (reference sequence). Construction of the TCRbeta library involved unique molecular identifiers. MiXCR, run by TCRdb on the PCR reads, gives a single entry per CDR3 protein. The sample consists of about 470,000 distinct CDR3 sequences, about 40% of them appearing once. This rearrangement joins TRBV7-9 to TRBJ2-7; 11 bases are a match to TRBD2. The sample was PBMCs, taken before TCRalphabeta/CD19-depleted stem cell transplant. The TCR sequence derives from a girl aged 2-10 years with aplastic anemia, due to receive a stem cell transplant. Here the CDR3 reads CASETSGTGEQYF. The CDR3, as DNA: TGTGCCAGCGAGACTAGCGGGACAGGCGAGCAGTACTTC.